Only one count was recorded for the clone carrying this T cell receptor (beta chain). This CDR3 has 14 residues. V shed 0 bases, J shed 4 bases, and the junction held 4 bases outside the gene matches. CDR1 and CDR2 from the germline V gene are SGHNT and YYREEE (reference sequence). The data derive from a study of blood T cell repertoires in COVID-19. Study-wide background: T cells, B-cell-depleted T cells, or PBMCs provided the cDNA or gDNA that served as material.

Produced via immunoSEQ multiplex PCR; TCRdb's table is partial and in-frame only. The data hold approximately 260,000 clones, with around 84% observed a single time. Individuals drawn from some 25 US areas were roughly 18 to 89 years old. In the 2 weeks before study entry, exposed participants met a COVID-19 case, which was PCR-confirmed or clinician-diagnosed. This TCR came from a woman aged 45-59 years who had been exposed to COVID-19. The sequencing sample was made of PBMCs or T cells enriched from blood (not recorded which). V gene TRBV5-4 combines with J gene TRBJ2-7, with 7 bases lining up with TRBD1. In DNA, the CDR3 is TGTGCCAGCAGCTTGGAGGGACAGACTTACGAGCAGTACTTC. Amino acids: CASSLEGQTYEQYF.